This TCR beta chain stems from a study of radiotherapy plus CTLA-4 blockade in lung cancer. Findings and caveats of the study: The best predictor of response was reported to be early blood T cell clone dynamics, with interferon-beta.

Data came from immunoSEQ multiplex PCR; TCRdb stores just in-frame clones and leaves some out. The table has approximately 82,000 clones, about four fifths seen once. Trimming took off 4 bases at V and 8 bases at J, with 10 bases between the two ends. This CDR3 spans 12 amino acids. The germline CDR1 and CDR2 sequences are SGHRS and YFSETQ. Of note for this clone: Its antigen is not identified.

The sequencing used peripheral blood, collected from a patient treated with radiotherapy plus ipilimumab. The chain joins TRBV5-1 to TRBJ2-4, with D perhaps matching TRBD2 (5 bases). The source of this sequence is a human donor with non-small cell lung cancer that progressed on radiotherapy plus ipilimumab. The CDR3 bases are TGCGCCAGCAGCGCCGAGGGCGACATTCAGTACTTC. Translating it yields CASSAEGDIQYF. Full variable domain (remainder filled in from reference TRBV5-1 and TRBJ2-4): KAGVTQTPRYLIKTRGQQVTLSCSPISGHRSVSWYQQTPGQGLQFLFEYFSETQRNKGNFPGRFSGRQFSNSRSEMNVSTLELGDSALYLCASSAEGDIQYFGAGTRLSVL.